One sample yielded the 30 T cell receptor beta chains listed below, sequenced in a study of cytomegalovirus exposure and HLA in healthy donors. Both 60 Vbeta primers and 13 Jbeta primers went into the PCR. Libraries were prepared by immunoSEQ multiplex PCR; TCRdb keeps only in-frame clonotypes and omits some of them. The data hold 54,000 or so clones, with 70% observed a single time. The specimen sequenced was PBMCs. The receptors originated from a woman aged 55-75 years in good health and CMV-seropositive.

V gene TRBV10-1 combines with J gene TRBJ2-7, with TRBD2 as a possible D gene (6 bases). CDR3 length equals 12 residues. With 8 bases removed from V and 6 bases from J, the gap between germline ends came to 14 bases. Germline V gene data show CDR1 as WNHNN and CDR2 as SYGVQD (reference sequence). DNA for the CDR3: TGCGCCAGCTCAGCCGGGGGAGGCGAGCAGTACTTC. Translation gives CASSAGGGEQYF.

A few counts support this clone. V is TRBV27 and J is TRBJ1-5; D uncertain. Trimming left V 5 bases short and J 5 bases short, with 13 bases between. The CDR3 consists of 14 residues. CDR1 and CDR2 from the germline V gene are MNHEY and SMNVEV (reference sequence). CDR3 nucleotide sequence: TGTGCCAGCAGTCCCCTCTCACGGGATCAGCCCCAGCATTTT. Its translation: CASSPLSRDQPQHF.

The rearrangement uses TRBV2 and TRBJ1-6; D uncertain. With 3 bases removed from V and 10 bases from J, the gap between germline ends came to 10 bases. The CDR3 contains 13 residues. The germline gives CDR1 SNHLY, CDR2 FYNNEI. CDR3 sequence: CASSDEVQSPLHF. The CDR3, as DNA: TGTGCCAGCAGTGATGAAGTACAATCACCCCTCCACTTT.

This clone was counted only a few times. The J gene is TRBJ1-1, the V gene TRBV6-5, with 10 bases matching TRBD1. The CDR3 runs 15 residues. Looked up from germline, CDR1 is MNHEY and CDR2 is SVGAGI. V lost 8 bases, J lost 0 bases, and 6 bases stayed unmatched. The CDR3 coding sequence is TGTGCCAGCCACCCGACAGGGGGCATGAACACTGAAGCTTTCTTT. Its translation: CASHPTGGMNTEAFF.

The rearrangement uses TRBV2 and TRBJ1-2; D is uncertain. Trimming stripped 5 bases from V and 8 bases from J, with 24 bases between. CDR1 SNHLY and CDR2 FYNNEI come from the germline V gene. This CDR3 contains 16 residues. CDR3 residues: CASSQAKQIASLGYTF. The CDR3 nucleotides read TGTGCCAGCAGTCAGGCTAAACAGATCGCATCTCTGGGCTACACCTTC.

The rearrangement joins TRBV4-3 to TRBJ1-1, with unresolved D. V was shortened by 0 bases and J by 1 base, with 6 bases between the two germline ends. The CDR3 spans 14 residues. Germline lookup yields CDR1 LGHNA and CDR2 YSLEER. The CDR3 sequence is CASSQETGNTEAFF. The CDR3, as DNA: TGCGCCAGCAGCCAAGAGACGGGGAACACTGAAGCTTTCTTT.

The genes are TRBV11-2 and TRBJ2-7; 9 bases fit TRBD1. Germline assignment: CDR1 SGHAT and CDR2 FQNNGV. V shed 3 bases and J 4 bases; nucleotides not matched to a gene: 7. This CDR3 spans 15 amino acids. The CDR3 DNA follows: TGTGCCAGCAGCTTTACTAGGACAGGGGTGTACGAGCAGTACTTC. Encoded protein: CASSFTRTGVYEQYF.

This chain uses TRBV9 with TRBJ2-1, with TRBD2 identical over 13 bases. The germline V gene has CDR1 SGDLS and CDR2 YYNGEE. The CDR3 is 15 amino acids. The V gene end was trimmed by 4 bases and the J gene end by 4 bases; junction bases not matched to a gene: 2. The CDR3 protein is CASSSTSGGYNEQFF. CDR3 nucleotide sequence: TGTGCCAGCAGCTCGACTAGCGGGGGGTACAATGAGCAGTTCTTC.

V usage is TRBV4-3 and J usage is TRBJ2-7; 7 bases line up with TRBD1. CDR1 and CDR2 (germline): LGHNA, YSLEER. The CDR3 length is 17 residues. Trimming at V came to 0 bases and at J to 2 bases, leaving 10 bases not matched to a gene. The CDR3 bases are TGCGCCAGCAGCCAAGATATTAAGGGGGCGTACGCCTACGAGCAGTACTTC. It specifies CASSQDIKGAYAYEQYF.

This clone was seen more than once but under ten times. The chain recombines TRBV7-9 with TRBJ2-1, with D unclear. Germline V CDR1 and CDR2: SEHNR, FQNEAQ (reference sequence). The ends were cut back, 4 bases at V and 7 bases at J, with 5 bases in the middle. The CDR3 runs to 11 residues. Here the CDR3 DNA reads TGTGCCAGCAGCTCCACAAATGAGCAGTTCTTC. Protein product: CASSSTNEQFF.

The chain uses TRBV6-6 and TRBJ1-3; maybe TRBD1 (5 bases). CDR1 and CDR2 (germline): MNHNY, SVGAGI (reference sequence). CDR3 length: 15 residues. The V end lost 0 bases, the J end lost 1 base, and 7 bases lay between the germline ends. The CDR3 nucleotides are TGTGCCAGCAGTTACTCCCAGGGTTCTGGAAACACCATATATTTT. This gives the protein CASSYSQGSGNTIYF.

The CDR3 is CASHRDSNYGYTF. CDR3 nucleotides: TGTGCCAGCCATCGGGACAGTAACTATGGCTACACCTTC. The chain has TRBV2 and TRBJ1-2; 7 bases are shared with TRBD1. The CDR3 is 13 residues long. With V trimmed by 8 bases and J by 1 base, 4 bases remained unmatched. CDR1 and CDR2 (germline): SNHLY, FYNNEI.

This chain links TRBV9 with TRBJ1-6, with D perhaps TRBD1 (5 bases). CDR3 size: 16 residues. The V end lost 4 bases, the J end lost 9 bases, and 20 bases lay between the germline ends. Germline loops: CDR1 SGDLS, CDR2 YYNGEE. In DNA, the CDR3 is TGTGCCAGCAGCACCCAATCGACGGACCAGGGTTCACCCCTCCACTTT. Its protein is CASSTQSTDQGSPLHF.

V usage is TRBV4-3 and J usage is TRBJ1-1; D may be TRBD1 (5 bases). Germline assignment: CDR1 LGHNA and CDR2 YSLEER. This CDR3 has 14 amino acids. V was cut by 5 bases and J by 3 bases, with 13 bases left in between. The DNA of the CDR3 is TGCGCCAGCAGCGACCTCGGGGGATACACTGAAGCTTTCTTT. It yields the protein CASSDLGGYTEAFF.

The rearrangement joins TRBV5-1 to TRBJ2-2, with TRBD1 identical over 8 bases. CDR3 length equals 16 residues. Germline V gene lookup returns CDR1 SGHRS and CDR2 YFSETQ. V lost 0 bases to trimming and J lost 5 bases; unmatched junction nucleotides: 6. CDR3 coding DNA: TGCGCCAGCAGCTTGGGCAGGGGGCTTTCGACCGGGGAGCTGTTTTTT. Its protein product is CASSLGRGLSTGELFF.

This clone was seen once. The rearrangement uses TRBV6-1 and TRBJ1-2; D perhaps matches TRBD1 (5 bases). This CDR3 contains 13 residues. The V end was cut by 1 base, the J end by 4 bases, with 7 bases between. CDR1 and CDR2 (germline): MNHNS, SASEGT. The CDR3 bases are TGTGCCAGCAGTGAAGTGGGGGGCTATGGCTACACCTTC. It encodes CASSEVGGYGYTF.

This clone came up many times. This rearrangement joins TRBV7-9 to TRBJ2-1, with 8 bases matching TRBD1. The CDR3 runs 15 residues. From germline, CDR1 is SEHNR and CDR2 FQNEAQ (reference sequence). The trim removed 5 bases at V and 6 bases at J, leaving 9 bases unmatched. The CDR3 loop is CASSPGQGGLNEQFF. The CDR3 DNA reads TGTGCCAGCAGCCCCGGACAGGGAGGACTCAATGAGCAGTTCTTC.

Comments on this clone: The junction departs from the called germline gene at one end, perhaps through a read error. This chain uses TRBV7-3 with TRBJ2-1; a weak D match, TRBD1 (6 bases). The germline gives CDR1 SGHTA, CDR2 FQGTGA. The CDR3 loop spans 13 amino acids. For the CDR3, the DNA is TGTGCCGGCAGCTTGAACAGGGACAATGAGCAGTTCTTC. Its protein product is CAGSLNRDNEQFF.

This clone turned up a few times. The chain recombines TRBV20-1 with TRBJ2-7; D may be TRBD2 (5 bases). With 8 bases removed from V and 5 bases from J, the gap between germline ends came to 13 bases. Germline values: CDR1 DFQATT, CDR2 SNEGSKA (reference sequence). The CDR3 loop spans 11 amino acids. The CDR3 here is CSMHTGDEQYF. The CDR3 DNA sequence: TGCAGTATGCACACCGGGGACGAGCAGTACTTC.

The J gene is TRBJ1-2, the V gene TRBV18; 7 positions agree with TRBD1. CDR3 size: 14 residues. Germline-derived CDR1 and CDR2 are KGHSH and LQKENI. The V segment lost 3 bases and the J segment 3 bases; nucleotides outside the gene matches: 4. The CDR3 DNA reads as TGTGCCAGCTCACCTAACAGGGGCGACTATGGCTACACCTTC. It is translated as CASSPNRGDYGYTF. Full variable domain (rest looked up from reference TRBV18 and TRBJ1-2): NAGVMQNPRHLVRRRGQEARLRCSPMKGHSHVYWYRQLPEEGLKFMVYLQKENIIDESGMPKERFSAEFPKEGPSILRIQQVVRGDSAAYFCASSPNRGDYGYTFGSGTRLTVV.

The chain employs TRBV5-5 and TRBJ1-1, with D tentatively TRBD1 (5 bases). V was cut by 0 bases and J by 8 bases, with 17 bases left in between. The CDR3 is 15 amino acids. CDR1 is SGHKS, CDR2 YYEKEE, per germline (reference sequence). CDR3 DNA sequence: TGTGCCAGCAGCTTGGAGGGCAGGGACTTCCCAGAAGCTTTCTTT. Protein product: CASSLEGRDFPEAFF.

The rearrangement joins TRBV7-9 to TRBJ2-7; possibly TRBD2 for D (6 bases). Germline V gives CDR1 SEHNR, CDR2 FQNEAQ (reference sequence). The V gene lost 5 bases and the J gene lost 2 bases, with 16 bases spanning the gap. CDR3 size: 15 residues. CDR3 sequence (DNA): TGTGCCAGCAGCCCCAGGGAGGCAGCAACCTACGAGCAGTACTTC. Translation gives CASSPREAATYEQYF.

This clone was seen a handful of times. The chain joins TRBV9 to TRBJ1-1; D remains ambiguous. This CDR3 spans 15 amino acids. Germline V gene data show CDR1 as SGDLS and CDR2 as YYNGEE. The V end lost 0 bases, the J end lost 4 bases, and 13 bases lay between the germline ends. CDR3 protein: CASSVDGQLTTEAFF. CDR3 nucleotide sequence: TGTGCCAGCAGCGTAGATGGGCAGTTGACCACTGAAGCTTTCTTT.

This clone showed up just once. The chain combines TRBV28 with TRBJ1-5; no firm D call. Trimming cost V 2 bases and J 0 bases, with 8 bases left between them. Germline CDR1 reads MDHEN; CDR2 reads SYDVKM. This CDR3 has 15 amino acids. The CDR3 nucleotides are TGTGCCAGCAGTTTAAGCTCGGGTAGCAATCAGCCCCAGCATTTT. As protein: CASSLSSGSNQPQHF.

The chain links TRBV2 to TRBJ2-7, with 10 bases that match TRBD1. With V trimmed by 6 bases and J by 2 bases, 4 bases remained unmatched. Germline V gene data show CDR1 as SNHLY and CDR2 as FYNNEI. The CDR3 contains 14 residues. CDR3 bases: TGTGCCAGCAGCGGCGACAGGGGGCCCTACGAGCAGTACTTC. Amino acid sequence: CASSGDRGPYEQYF.

This chain joins TRBV4-2 and TRBJ2-5; TRBD1 agrees at 7 bases. The CDR3 length is 15 residues. V lost 6 bases to trimming and J lost 2 bases; unmatched junction nucleotides: 9. Germline loops: CDR1 LGHNA, CDR2 YNFKEQ. The CDR3 region has the DNA TGTGCCAGCAGTCCCTGGGACAGCAGGCAAGAGACCCAGTACTTC. Translating gives CASSPWDSRQETQYF.

The CDR3 nucleotides read TGTGCCAGCAGCGCCACAGGGGTGAACACTGAAGCTTTCTTT. Amino acid sequence: CASSATGVNTEAFF. The V gene is TRBV6-4, the J gene TRBJ1-1, with TRBD1 matching 7 bases. The CDR3 spans 14 residues. Germline CDR1 reads MRHNA; CDR2 reads SNTAGT. With V trimmed by 6 bases and J by 0 bases, 4 bases remained unmatched.

DNA of the CDR3: TGTGCCAGCAGCGGGACAGGGGTAGTCTATGGCTACACCTTC. This sequence encodes CASSGTGVVYGYTF. The chain is built from TRBV9 and TRBJ1-2; the match to TRBD1 covers 9 bases. The ends lost 3 bases at V and 4 bases at J; junction bases unmatched: 4. CDR3 size: 14 residues. Germline CDR1 reads SGDLS; CDR2 reads YYNGEE.

The genes are TRBV11-2 and TRBJ2-5; 9 positions match TRBD2. The CDR3 totals 16 residues. With 1 base clipped from V and 1 base from J, the junction kept 4 bases outside the gene matches. Germline lookup yields CDR1 SGHAT and CDR2 FQNNGV. The CDR3 spells CASSLVGGGAQETQYF. The CDR3 DNA sequence: TGTGCCAGCAGCTTAGTGGGCGGGGGGGCCCAAGAGACCCAGTACTTC. Drawing the rest from reference TRBV11-2 and TRBJ2-5, the complete variable domain is EAGVAQSPRYKIIEKRQSVAFWCNPISGHATLYWYQQILGQGPKLLIQFQNNGVVDDSQLPKDRFSAERLKGVDSTLKIQPAKLEDSAVYLCASSLVGGGAQETQYFGPGTRLLVL.

The genes are TRBV27 and TRBJ2-3, with 7 bases lining up with TRBD2. The CDR3 is 16 residues long. The germline V gene has CDR1 MNHEY and CDR2 SMNVEV (reference sequence). The trim removed 3 bases at V and 5 bases at J, leaving 11 bases unmatched. In nucleotides, the CDR3 is TGTGCCAGCAGTTTTCAAGGGGCGCGGGAGCAAGATACGCAGTATTTT. Its translation: CASSFQGAREQDTQYF.